This is a list of T cell receptor beta chains from one sample in a study of response to subunit inactivated influenza vaccine. MiXCR, run by TCRdb on the RT-PCR reads, gives a single entry per CDR3 protein. The table has fewer than 550,000 distinct CDR3 sequences, about 25% seen once; the top ten hold approximately 2%. Sequenced material: CD4+ T cells sorted from PBMCs, taken approximately 5 days after vaccination. These receptors were collected from a man aged 50-59 years who received an inactivated influenza vaccine. Each CDR3 is given without its conserved first and last residue. A row's size may be missing; if present it is once, few, many or a size class.

J	V	size	length	CDR3
TRBJ1-4	TRBV6-5	-	13	ASSSEVMGGEKLF
TRBJ2-7	TRBV5-1	-	12	ASTPTGGSYEQY
TRBJ2-7	TRBV4-2	few	14	ASSQGVGGMFDEQY
TRBJ2-3	TRBV20-1	-	14	SARDWGTSGTDTQY
TRBJ2-7	TRBV7-2	-	14	ASSLATTVLRYEQY
TRBJ1-1	TRBV20-1	few	11	SASHTGQNEAF
TRBJ2-5	TRBV6-4	-	11	ASSEGLAGTQY
TRBJ1-1	TRBV12-3/TRBV12-4	few	10	ASSLGSGEAF
TRBJ1-1	TRBV7-2	-	13	ASSISGHPNTEAF
TRBJ2-7	TRBV5-1	many	11	ASHNGGSYEQY
TRBJ2-3	TRBV9	-	12	ASSVFGGTDTQY
TRBJ2-3	TRBV30	-	14	AWSDKSGTGGEEQY
TRBJ1-2	TRBV5-1	few	14	ASSLGQFHNSYGYT
TRBJ2-7	TRBV28	-	12	ASSSLMQLDEQY
TRBJ2-4	TRBV3-1	-	14	ASSPEGQLAKNIQY
TRBJ1-4	TRBV6-5	-	11	ASSYSYNEKLF
TRBJ2-1	TRBV4-1	-	16	ASSQEAGRTSSYNEQF
TRBJ2-7	TRBV5-6	-	14	ASRPGGWGLFYEQY
TRBJ1-6	TRBV10-3	-	12	AISDGRANSPLH
TRBJ2-1	TRBV20-1	few	11	SARADRVHEQF
TRBJ1-1	TRBV6-2/TRBV6-3	few	16	ASSYNVRDGKGETEAF
TRBJ2-1	TRBV29-1	-	12	SAVRGVTYNEQF
TRBJ2-1	TRBV7-2	few	11	ASSRDFGSEKV
TRBJ2-1	TRBV6-2/TRBV6-3	few	13	ASSLPGGQYNEQF
TRBJ2-5	TRBV12-3/TRBV12-4	-	13	ASRPSGGVKETQY
TRBJ1-1	TRBV5-1	-	12	ASTLQGQNTEAF
TRBJ2-1	TRBV7-3	once	14	ASSLNQGDGVNEQF
TRBJ1-2	TRBV5-1	few	11	ASSPFGRGGYT
TRBJ1-5	TRBV28	few	13	ASSPASSGEQPQH
TRBJ1-1	TRBV6-1	-	10	ASSEVGRGPL
TRBJ2-5	TRBV11-2	-	18	ASSLGIHRRANPPRWTQY
TRBJ2-5	TRBV7-2	-	14	ASSRTSGWAQETQY
TRBJ2-3	TRBV5-1	-	10	ASSANTDTQY
TRBJ1-3	TRBV15	-	13	ATSRTGDSGNTIY
TRBJ2-3	TRBV20-1	few	12	SAMASGSLDTQY
TRBJ2-7	TRBV20-1	few	10	SALGARYEQY
TRBJ1-4	TRBV20-1	many	13	SAPPGGRESEKLF
TRBJ1-5	TRBV12-3/TRBV12-4	-	13	ASSLGSGNGQPQH
TRBJ2-7	TRBV20-1	-	12	SARRDRLSYEQY
TRBJ2-1	TRBV3-1	-	14	ASSRRTGSVRNEQF
TRBJ2-1	TRBV7-2	few	16	ASSLARASGRASHEQF
TRBJ2-5	TRBV7-9	many	12	ASSSGRNQETQY
TRBJ2-3	TRBV20-1	few	14	SAPSSGRGVRDTQY
TRBJ2-7	TRBV10-3	-	14	AISVGGLAGGDEQY
TRBJ2-5	TRBV29-1	few	11	SVEYTVGETQY